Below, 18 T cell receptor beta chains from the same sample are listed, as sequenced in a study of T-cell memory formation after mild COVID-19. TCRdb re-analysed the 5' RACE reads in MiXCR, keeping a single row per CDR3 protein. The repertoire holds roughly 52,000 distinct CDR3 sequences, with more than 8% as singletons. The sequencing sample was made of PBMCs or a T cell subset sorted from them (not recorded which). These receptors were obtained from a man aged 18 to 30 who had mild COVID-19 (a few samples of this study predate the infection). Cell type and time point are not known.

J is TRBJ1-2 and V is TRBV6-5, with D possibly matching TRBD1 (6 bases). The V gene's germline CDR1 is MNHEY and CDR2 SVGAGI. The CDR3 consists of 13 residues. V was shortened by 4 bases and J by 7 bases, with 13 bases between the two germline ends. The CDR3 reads CASSSQGGRGYTF. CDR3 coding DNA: TGTGCCAGCAGTTCACAGGGTGGTCGTGGCTACACCTTC.

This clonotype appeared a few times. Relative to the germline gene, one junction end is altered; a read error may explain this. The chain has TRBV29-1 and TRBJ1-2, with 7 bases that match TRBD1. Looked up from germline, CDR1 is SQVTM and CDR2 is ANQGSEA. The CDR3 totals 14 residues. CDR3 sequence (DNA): TGTAGCGTTTCCCTCACGGGGGACAGTCGTGGCTACACCTTC. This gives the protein CSVSLTGDSRGYTF.

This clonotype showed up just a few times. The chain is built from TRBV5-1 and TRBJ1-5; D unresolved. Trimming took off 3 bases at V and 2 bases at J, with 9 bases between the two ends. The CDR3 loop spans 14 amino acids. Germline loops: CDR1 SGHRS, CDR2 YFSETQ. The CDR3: CASSYDGGNQPQHF. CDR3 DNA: TGCGCCAGCAGCTATGACGGGGGCAATCAGCCCCAGCATTTT.

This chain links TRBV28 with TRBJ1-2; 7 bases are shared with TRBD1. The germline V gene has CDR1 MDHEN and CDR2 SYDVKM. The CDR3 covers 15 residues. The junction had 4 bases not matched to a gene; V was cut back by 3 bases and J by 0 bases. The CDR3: CASSFRGRPNYGYTF. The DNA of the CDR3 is TGTGCCAGCAGTTTCAGGGGGAGGCCTAACTATGGCTACACCTTC.

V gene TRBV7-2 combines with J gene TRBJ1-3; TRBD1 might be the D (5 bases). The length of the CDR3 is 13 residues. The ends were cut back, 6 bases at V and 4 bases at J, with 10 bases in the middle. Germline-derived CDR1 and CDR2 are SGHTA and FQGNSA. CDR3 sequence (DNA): TGTGCCAGCAGTCCAGGGTTAGGAAACACCATATATTTT. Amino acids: CASSPGLGNTIYF.

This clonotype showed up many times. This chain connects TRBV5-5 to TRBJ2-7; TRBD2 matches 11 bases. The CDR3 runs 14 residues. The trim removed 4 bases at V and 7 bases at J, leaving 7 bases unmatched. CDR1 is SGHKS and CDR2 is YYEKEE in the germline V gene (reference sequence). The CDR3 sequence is CASSTYSGGEEQYV. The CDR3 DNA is TGTGCCAGCAGCACATATAGCGGGGGGGAAGAGCAGTACGTC.

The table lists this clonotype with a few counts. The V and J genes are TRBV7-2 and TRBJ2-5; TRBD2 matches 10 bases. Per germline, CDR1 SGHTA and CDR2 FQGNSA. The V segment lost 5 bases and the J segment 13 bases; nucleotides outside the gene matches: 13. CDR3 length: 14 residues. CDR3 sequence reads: CASSTSLAGASGYF. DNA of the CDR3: TGTGCCAGCAGCACAAGCCTAGCGGGGGCTTCAGGGTACTTC.

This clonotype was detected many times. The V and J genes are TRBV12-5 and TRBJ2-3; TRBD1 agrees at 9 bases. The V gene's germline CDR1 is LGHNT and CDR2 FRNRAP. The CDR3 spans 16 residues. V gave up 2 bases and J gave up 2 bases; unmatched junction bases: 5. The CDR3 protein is CASGLPGQGLTDTQYF. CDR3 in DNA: TGTGCTAGTGGTTTGCCGGGACAGGGTCTCACAGATACGCAGTATTTT.

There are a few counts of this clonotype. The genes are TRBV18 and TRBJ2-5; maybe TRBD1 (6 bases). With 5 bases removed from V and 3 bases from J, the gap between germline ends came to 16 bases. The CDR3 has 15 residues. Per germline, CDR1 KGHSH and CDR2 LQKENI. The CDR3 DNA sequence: TGTGCCAGCTCAGGCGAGGGGGTCTGGGAAGAGACCCAGTACTTC. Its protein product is CASSGEGVWEETQYF.

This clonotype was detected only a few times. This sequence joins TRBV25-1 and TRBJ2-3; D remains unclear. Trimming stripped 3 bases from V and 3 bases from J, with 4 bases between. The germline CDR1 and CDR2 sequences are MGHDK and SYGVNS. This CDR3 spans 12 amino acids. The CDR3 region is CASSERTDTQYF. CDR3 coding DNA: TGTGCCAGCAGTGAGAGGACAGATACGCAGTATTTT.

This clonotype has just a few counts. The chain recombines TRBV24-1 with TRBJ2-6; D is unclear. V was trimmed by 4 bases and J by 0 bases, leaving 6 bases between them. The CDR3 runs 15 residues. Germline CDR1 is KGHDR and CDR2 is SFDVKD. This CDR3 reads CATSDPSSGANVLTF. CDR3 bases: TGTGCCACCAGTGACCCCTCCTCTGGGGCCAACGTCCTGACTTTC.

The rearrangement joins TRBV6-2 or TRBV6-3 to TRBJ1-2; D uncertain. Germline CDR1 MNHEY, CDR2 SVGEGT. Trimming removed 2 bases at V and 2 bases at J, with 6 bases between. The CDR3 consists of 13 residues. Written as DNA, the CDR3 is TGTGCCAGCAGTTACGTAGGGAACTATGGCTACACCTTC. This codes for CASSYVGNYGYTF.

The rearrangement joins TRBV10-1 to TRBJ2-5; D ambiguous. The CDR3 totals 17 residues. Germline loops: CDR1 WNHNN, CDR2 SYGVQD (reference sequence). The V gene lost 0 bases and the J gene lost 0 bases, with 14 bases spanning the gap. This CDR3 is CASSESTPASDQETQYF. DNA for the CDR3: TGCGCCAGCAGTGAGTCGACTCCGGCCAGCGACCAAGAGACCCAGTACTTC.

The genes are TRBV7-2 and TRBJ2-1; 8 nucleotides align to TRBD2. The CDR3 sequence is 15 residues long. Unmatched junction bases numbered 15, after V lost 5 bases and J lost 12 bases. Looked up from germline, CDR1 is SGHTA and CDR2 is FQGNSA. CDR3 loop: CASSLPGRGGPGQFF. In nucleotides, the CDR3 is TGTGCCAGCAGCCTACCCGGGAGGGGGGGGCCGGGGCAGTTCTTC.

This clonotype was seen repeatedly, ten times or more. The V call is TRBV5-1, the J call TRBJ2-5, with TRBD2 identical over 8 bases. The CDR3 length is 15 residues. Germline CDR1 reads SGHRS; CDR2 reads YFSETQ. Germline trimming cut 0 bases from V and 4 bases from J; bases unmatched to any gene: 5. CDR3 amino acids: CASSLDSGGLETQYF. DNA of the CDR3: TGCGCCAGCAGCTTGGACAGCGGGGGACTAGAGACCCAGTACTTC.

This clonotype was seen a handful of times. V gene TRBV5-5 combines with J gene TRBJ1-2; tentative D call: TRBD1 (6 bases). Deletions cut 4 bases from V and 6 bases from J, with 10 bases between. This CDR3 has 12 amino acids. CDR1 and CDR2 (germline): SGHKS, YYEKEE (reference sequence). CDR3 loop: CASSLRGDGYTF. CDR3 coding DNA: TGTGCCAGCAGCCTCAGGGGAGATGGCTACACCTTC.

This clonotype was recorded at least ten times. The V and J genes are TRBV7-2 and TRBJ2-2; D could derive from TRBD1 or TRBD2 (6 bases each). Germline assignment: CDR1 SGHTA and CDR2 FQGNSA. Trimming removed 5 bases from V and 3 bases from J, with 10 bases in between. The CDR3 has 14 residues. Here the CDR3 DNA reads TGTGCCAGCAGCCGGGGGCGAGACACCGGGGAGCTGTTTTTT. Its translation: CASSRGRDTGELFF. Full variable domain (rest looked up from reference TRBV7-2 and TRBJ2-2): GAGVSQSPSNKVTEKGKDVELRCDPISGHTALYWYRQSLGQGLEFLIYFQGNSAPDKSGLPSDRFSAERTGGSVSTLTIQRTQQEDSAVYLCASSRGRDTGELFFGEGSRLTVL.

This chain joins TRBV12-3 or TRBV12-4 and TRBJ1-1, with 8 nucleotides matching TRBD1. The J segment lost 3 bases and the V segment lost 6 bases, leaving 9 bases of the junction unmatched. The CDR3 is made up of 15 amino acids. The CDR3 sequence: CASRSPTGADTEAFF. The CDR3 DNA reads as TGTGCCAGCAGGTCCCCGACAGGGGCGGACACTGAAGCTTTCTTT.